A selection of T cell receptor beta chains follows, all from one sample in a study of shared clonotypes between healthy human individuals. Method: immunoSEQ multiplex PCR; TCRdb's copy keeps in-frame clones and lacks some. The table has over 1.5 million clones, about 98% seen once. Sequenced input: naive CD4+ T cells sorted from blood. Receptors were obtained from a man aged 25 to 40 in good health. CDR3s include the opening cysteine and the closing phenylalanine or tryptophan. The D gene is left open where the match is weak. Some rows have no size entry. The others give once, few or many, or a class for an expanded clone.

J gene	clone size	V gene	D gene	CDR3 protein	CDR3 DNA
TRBJ1-1	-	TRBV6-6	TRBD1	CASSYSQGAISEAFF	TGTGCCAGCAGTTACTCCCAGGGGGCAATCTCTGAAGCTTTCTTT
TRBJ2-7	once	TRBV2	-	CASRKTGLSSYEQYF	TGTGCCAGCAGGAAGACAGGCCTCAGCTCCTACGAGCAGTACTTC
TRBJ2-7	-	TRBV11-2	TRBD1	CASSPRGLNYEQYF	TGTGCCAGCAGCCCGAGGGGGCTTAACTACGAGCAGTACTTC
TRBJ1-3	-	TRBV5-1	-	CASSSRTGMNTIYF	TGCGCCAGCAGCTCTAGGACCGGAATGAACACCATATATTTT
TRBJ1-5	-	TRBV28	-	CASSAAQGPGGAQHF	TGTGCCAGCAGTGCTGCACAGGGCCCCGGGGGAGCCCAGCATTTT
TRBJ2-6	-	TRBV2	-	CASSDGASGANVLTF	TGTGCCAGCAGTGACGGGGCCTCTGGGGCCAACGTCCTGACTTTC
TRBJ1-4	-	TRBV28	-	CASSLYRLHEKLFF	TGTGCCAGCAGTTTATATCGGTTGCATGAAAAACTGTTTTTT
TRBJ2-3	-	TRBV29-1	-	CSATGQTDTQYF	TGCAGCGCAACTGGACAGACAGATACGCAGTATTTT
TRBJ2-3	-	TRBV27	TRBD2	CASSFLAGSTDTQYF	TGTGCCAGCAGTTTTCTAGCGGGCAGCACAGATACGCAGTATTTT
TRBJ2-1	-	TRBV7-6	-	CASSLFGAASSYNEQFF	TGTGCCAGCAGCTTATTCGGGGCGGCAAGCTCCTACAATGAGCAGTTCTTC
TRBJ2-7	-	TRBV19	TRBD1	CASSTPRGTGDQEQYF	TGTGCCAGTAGTACACCGCGGGGGACAGGGGACCAAGAGCAGTACTTC
TRBJ2-7	-	TRBV5-1	-	CASSPTRDGSYEQYF	TGCGCCAGCAGCCCGACCCGGGACGGCTCCTACGAGCAGTACTTC
TRBJ1-2	-	TRBV15	-	CATSARGVNYGYTF	TGTGCCACCAGCGCCCGGGGGGTTAACTATGGCTACACCTTC
TRBJ2-2	-	TRBV28	-	CASSLSGNTGELFF	TGTGCCAGCAGTTTATCTGGGAACACCGGGGAGCTGTTTTTT
TRBJ2-2	-	TRBV9	-	CASSVVEDTGELFF	TGTGCCAGCAGCGTAGTCGAGGACACCGGGGAGCTGTTTTTT
TRBJ1-5	-	TRBV19	-	CASTTGGHLPQHF	TGTGCCAGTACCACCGGGGGTCATCTACCCCAGCATTTT